This T cell receptor (beta chain) was sequenced during a study of identical twins. The study, taken as a whole, reports: Weaker excess twin sharing was seen among beta out-of-frame sequences. Zero-insertion results could be subject to partial confounding by invariant MAIT and iNKT cells. Shared out-of-frame alpha sequences (those common to twins) showed excess low generation probability. Abundant beta clonotypes from cord blood bore fewer insertions; memory repertoires lacked this pattern.

J lost 7 bases, V lost 5 bases, and 9 bases had no gene match. This CDR3 spans 16 amino acids. CDR1 SGHDN and CDR2 FVKESK come from the germline V gene. This clonotype has just a few counts. Its antigen remains unidentified. TCRdb used MiXCR to reprocess the 5' RACE reads, holding one entry per CDR3 protein. Altogether about 570,000 distinct CDR3 sequences are present, 9% to 10% being singletons, with the ten largest covering roughly 3%. The same sample was also used in a study of yellow fever vaccine responses in identical twins.

The sequence derives from a woman aged 18-35 years in good health. The rearrangement links TRBV14 to TRBJ2-1; 12 positions match TRBD2. The sample was PBMCs. CDR3 sequence (DNA): TGTGCCAGCAGCTTGGGGAGACTAGCGGGAGTAAATGAGCAGTTCTTC. It encodes CASSLGRLAGVNEQFF. Filled out from reference TRBV14 and TRBJ2-1, the complete variable domain reads EAGVTQFPSHSVIEKGQTVTLRCDPISGHDNLYWYRRVMGKEIKFLLHFVKESKQDESGMPNNRFLAERTGGTYSTLKVQPAELEDSGVYFCASSLGRLAGVNEQFFGPGTRLTVL.